Listed below are T cell receptor beta chains from one sample, sequenced in a study of T cell changes during pregnancy in multiple sclerosis. Sequencing was performed with immunoSEQ multiplex PCR; in TCRdb, only in-frame clones are kept and a portion is missing. The top ten clones hold less than 0.6% of a sample with roughly 76,000 clones, about 93% of them seen once. The input for sequencing was CD4+ T cells from peripheral blood mononuclear cells, taken in the second trimester of pregnancy. The receptors come from a female donor with multiple sclerosis, enrolled in a pregnancy study. Both conserved end residues are part of each CDR3. A D gene is named only where the DNA matches it firmly. Clone size is shown for a subset of rows, as once, few, many or a class of expanded clone.

TRBV28	16	TRBJ2-3	once	-	CASSLLGAGVTDTQYF	TGTGCCAGCAGTTTGTTGGGGGCAGGGGTTACAGATACGCAGTATTTT
TRBV6-5	13	TRBJ1-5	-	-	CASSVDRRSPQHF	TGTGCCAGCAGTGTTGACAGGCGATCACCCCAGCATTTT
TRBV4-1	12	TRBJ2-2	-	-	CASSPQGGELFF	TGCGCCAGCAGCCCACAGGGTGGGGAGCTGTTTTTT
TRBV27	15	TRBJ2-1	few	-	CASSSGLLTGYEQFF	TGTGCCAGCAGTTCGGGCCTCCTGACAGGCTATGAGCAGTTCTTC
TRBV5-4	12	TRBJ1-2	-	TRBD1	CASSIRQGSYTF	TGTGCCAGCAGCATCCGACAGGGGAGCTACACCTTC
TRBV9	15	TRBJ2-1	-	-	CASSLRTHQWDEQFF	TGTGCCAGCAGCCTCCGGACTCACCAATGGGATGAGCAGTTCTTC
TRBV19	14	TRBJ1-5	-	-	CASSPTGVLEPQHF	TGTGCCAGTAGTCCGACAGGAGTATTGGAGCCCCAGCATTTT
TRBV29-1	14	TRBJ2-7	-	-	CSVMGDTSSYEQYF	TGCAGCGTGATGGGGGACACCTCCTCCTACGAGCAGTACTTC
TRBV2	13	TRBJ1-1	-	-	CAGGVHMNTEAFF	TGTGCCGGGGGGGTACATATGAACACTGAAGCTTTCTTT
TRBV5-8	17	TRBJ2-7	-	TRBD2	CASSPGRIAGDSTQQYF	TGTGCCAGCAGCCCGGGGCGAATAGCGGGAGATTCTACGCAGCAGTACTTC
TRBV7-2	14	TRBJ2-7	few	-	CASSPIVDTYEQYF	TGTGCCAGCAGCCCCATTGTAGATACCTACGAGCAGTACTTC
TRBV28	14	TRBJ1-5	-	-	CASSLRGPRQPQHF	TGTGCCAGCAGTTTAAGGGGTCCTCGACAGCCCCAGCATTTT
TRBV6-5	15	TRBJ1-1	-	-	CASSYSWGRDTEAFF	TGTGCCAGCAGTTACTCTTGGGGGAGGGACACTGAAGCTTTCTTT
TRBV5-1	14	TRBJ2-3	-	TRBD1	CASTTGGVADTQYF	TGCGCCAGTACGACAGGGGGGGTAGCAGATACGCAGTATTTT
TRBV10-3	16	TRBJ2-2	-	-	CAISELGRENTGELFF	TGTGCCATCAGTGAACTGGGCCGGGAAAACACCGGGGAGCTGTTTTTT
TRBV7-3	14	TRBJ2-1	-	-	CASSLTGEANEQFF	TGTGCCAGCAGCTTAACAGGGGAAGCAAATGAGCAGTTCTTC
TRBV5-1	13	TRBJ1-6	-	-	CASSEGVNSPLHF	TGCGCCAGCAGCGAGGGGGTTAATTCACCCCTCCACTTT
TRBV5-1	14	TRBJ1-1	once	-	CASSLVQDSHEAFF	TGCGCCAGCAGCTTGGTTCAGGACAGCCATGAAGCTTTCTTT
TRBV6-5	14	TRBJ2-4	-	-	CASSYGAGKNIQYF	TGTGCCAGCAGTTACGGTGCGGGCAAAAACATTCAGTACTTC
TRBV30	12	TRBJ2-7	-	-	CACVTGSYEQYF	TGTGCCTGTGTGACTGGGTCCTACGAGCAGTACTTC
TRBV28	15	TRBJ2-7	-	-	CASSLPWGGYYEQYF	TGTGCCAGCAGCCTCCCGTGGGGGGGCTACTACGAGCAGTACTTC
TRBV6-1	14	TRBJ1-6	-	-	CASSEGHGNSPLHF	TGTGCCAGCAGTGAAGGACACGGAAATTCACCCCTCCACTTT
TRBV5-4	17	TRBJ1-1	-	TRBD1	CASTNRDRALGTGEAFF	TGTGCCAGCACCAACCGAGACAGGGCCCTTGGGACCGGTGAAGCTTTCTTT
TRBV5-8	13	TRBJ2-5	-	-	CASSRTVQETQYF	TGTGCCAGCAGCCGGACAGTTCAAGAGACCCAGTACTTC
TRBV25-1	14	TRBJ1-1	-	-	CASSEKLVGTEAFF	TGTGCCAGCAGTGAGAAACTTGTTGGCACTGAAGCTTTCTTT
TRBV19	16	TRBJ2-1	-	-	CASSPRRVAEYNEQFF	TGTGCCAGTAGTCCCCGAAGGGTAGCGGAGTACAATGAGCAGTTCTTC
TRBV29-1	13	TRBJ1-1	-	-	CSVARPRGTEAFF	TGCAGCGTTGCGCGGCCTAGGGGAACTGAAGCTTTCTTT
TRBV5-1	16	TRBJ2-7	-	TRBD2	CASSSGETSGSFEQYF	TGCGCCAGCAGCTCGGGCGAGACTAGCGGGTCCTTCGAGCAGTACTTC
TRBV7-3	13	TRBJ2-3	-	-	CASSGLSTDTQYF	TGTGCCAGCAGCGGACTGAGCACAGATACGCAGTATTTT
TRBV15	15	TRBJ2-2	-	TRBD2	CATSRVIAGAGELFF	TGTGCCACCAGCAGAGTTATTGCGGGGGCCGGGGAGCTGTTTTTT
TRBV28	12	TRBJ2-7	-	-	CASSPVPYEQYF	TGTGCCAGCAGCCCAGTCCCCTACGAGCAGTACTTC
TRBV19	15	TRBJ1-1	-	TRBD1	CASSFGGTGGTEAFF	TGTGCCAGTAGTTTCGGAGGGACAGGGGGCACTGAAGCTTTCTTT
TRBV7-9	14	TRBJ1-6	few	TRBD1	CASSGTDPNSPLHF	TGTGCCAGCAGTGGGACAGACCCTAATTCACCCCTCCACTTT
TRBV29-1	14	TRBJ2-5	-	TRBD2	CSTGTSGSSDTQYF	TGCAGCACCGGGACTAGCGGGAGTAGTGACACCCAGTACTTC
TRBV2	16	TRBJ1-3	-	-	CASGASHPGSGNTIYF	TGTGCCAGCGGTGCCTCCCACCCAGGCTCTGGAAACACCATATATTTT
TRBV15	14	TRBJ1-5	-	-	CATSNVGSGQPQHF	TGTGCCACCAGCAACGTTGGGAGCGGTCAGCCCCAGCATTTT
TRBV19	14	TRBJ1-3	-	TRBD1	CASTPGQVIDTIYF	TGTGCCAGTACCCCGGGACAGGTGATCGACACCATATATTTT